The source of this TCR beta chain is a study of blood T cell repertoires in COVID-19. Study overall: PBMCs, B-cell-depleted T cells, or T cells were the source of the cDNA or gDNA that made up the material.

Generated by immunoSEQ multiplex PCR, the TCRdb table keeps only in-frame clones and is missing some. Here the sample spans 130,000 to 150,000 clones, more than 75% being singletons. CDR3 size: 14 residues. V shed 0 bases and J shed 5 bases, with 11 bases lying between them. CDR1 is GTSNPN and CDR2 is SVGIG in the germline V gene (reference sequence). V and J are TRBV30 and TRBJ1-5; D may be TRBD1 (5 bases). The sequence was collected from a woman between 40 and 50 years old with acute or convalescent COVID-19. Sequencing used peripheral blood. CDR3 amino acids: CAWSVWRDHQPQHF. CDR3 sequence (DNA): TGTGCCTGGAGTGTCTGGAGGGACCATCAGCCCCAGCATTTT. The full variable domain, in which reference TRBV30 and TRBJ1-5 provide the parts outside the CDR3, is SQTIHQWPATLVQPVGSPLSLECTVEGTSNPNLYWYRQAAGRGLQLLFYSVGIGQISSEVPQNLSASRPQDRQFILSSKKLLLSDSGFYLCAWSVWRDHQPQHFGDGTRLSIL.